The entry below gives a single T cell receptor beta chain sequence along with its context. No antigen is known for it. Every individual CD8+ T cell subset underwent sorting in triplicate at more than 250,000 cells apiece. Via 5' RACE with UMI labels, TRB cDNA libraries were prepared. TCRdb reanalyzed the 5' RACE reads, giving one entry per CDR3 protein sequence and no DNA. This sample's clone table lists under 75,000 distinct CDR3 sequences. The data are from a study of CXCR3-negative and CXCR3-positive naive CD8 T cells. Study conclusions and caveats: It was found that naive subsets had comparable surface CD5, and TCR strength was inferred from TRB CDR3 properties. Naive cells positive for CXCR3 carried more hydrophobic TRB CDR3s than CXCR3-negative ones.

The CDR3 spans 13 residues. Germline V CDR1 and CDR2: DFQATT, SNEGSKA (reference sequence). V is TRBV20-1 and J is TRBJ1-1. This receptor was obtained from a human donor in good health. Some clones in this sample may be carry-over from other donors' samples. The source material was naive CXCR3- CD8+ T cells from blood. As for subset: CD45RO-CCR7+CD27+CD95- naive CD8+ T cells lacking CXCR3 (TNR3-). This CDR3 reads CSADETVNTEAFF.